This TCR beta chain was sequenced during a study of shared clonotypes between healthy human individuals. Clones were sequenced by immunoSEQ multiplex PCR, and TCRdb holds only the in-frame ones, with some missing. The sample has about 2.3 million clones; 85% to 95% are singletons. This receptor was taken from a man between 18 and 29 years old in good health. Some clones in this sample may be carry-over from other donors' samples. The specimen was naive CD4+ T cells from PBMCs. Subset given: CD45RA+ positively selected.

As DNA, the CDR3 is TGTGCCAGTAGCCTACTAAGGGGGCTCGCCGACTCAAGCTCCTACAATGAGCAGTTCTTC. It translates to CASSLLRGLADSSSYNEQFF. The genes are TRBV27 and TRBJ2-1, with 7 bases lining up with TRBD1. V shed 9 bases, J shed 0 bases, and the junction held 23 bases outside the gene matches. The CDR3 consists of 20 residues. Germline loops: CDR1 MNHEY, CDR2 SMNVEV (reference sequence).